This T cell receptor beta chain was obtained from a study of cytomegalovirus exposure and HLA in healthy donors. Study-level findings and limits: The productive fraction for most TCR beta V segments was about 90% or about 30% in an earlier analysis. Reports state that TCR beta sequences accurately predicted most subjects' HLA-A and HLA-B alleles.

Remarks on this clone: Antigen unknown.

13 Jbeta primers and 60 Vbeta primers were used for the PCR. Sequenced by immunoSEQ multiplex PCR; TCRdb stores in-frame clones only, minus some. The table has approximately 150,000 clones, roughly 80% seen once. This CDR3 is built from 15 residues. Germline V CDR1 and CDR2: SGHNT, YYREEE (reference sequence). V was pared by 0 bases and J by 1 base, with 10 bases between. The gene calls are TRBV5-4 and TRBJ1-2; possible D gene TRBD1, 6 bases. The sample consisted of PBMCs. The clonotype comes from a man in his forties or fifties in good health and CMV-seropositive. The DNA for the CDR3 is TGTGCCAGCAGCTTGGGCCAACAGGGTAACTATGGCTACACCTTC. Translation: CASSLGQQGNYGYTF.